This passage covers 8 T cell receptor beta chains from one sample sequenced in a study of T-cell memory formation after mild COVID-19. TCRdb itself ran the 5' RACE reads through MiXCR, one entry per CDR3 protein. The sample consists of around 510,000 distinct CDR3 sequences, approximately 21% of them appearing once. Sample: PBMCs or a T cell subset sorted from them (not recorded which). The receptors originated from an adult woman who had mild COVID-19 (a few samples of this study predate the infection). Cell type and time point are not known.

The sample holds a few counts of this clonotype. The genes are TRBV9 and TRBJ2-7; no reliable D call. The V end was cut by 1 base, the J end by 5 bases, with 10 bases between. This CDR3 comprises 13 residues. Germline values: CDR1 SGDLS, CDR2 YYNGEE. The CDR3 here is CASSVSPPDEQYF. Written as DNA, the CDR3 is TGTGCCAGCAGCGTATCCCCCCCGGACGAGCAGTACTTC.

V and J are TRBV6-2 or TRBV6-3 and TRBJ2-7, with 9 bases matching TRBD2. The germline V gene has CDR1 MNHEY and CDR2 SVGEGT. This CDR3 is built from 18 residues. J gave up 2 bases and V 5 bases, and 16 bases lay outside the gene matches. The CDR3 nucleotides read TGTGCCAGCAGTCGACGGGACGGTAGCGGGAGAATCGCCTACGAGCAGTACTTC. Protein product: CASSRRDGSGRIAYEQYF.

The V and J genes are TRBV20-1 and TRBJ2-1; tentative D call: TRBD1 (6 bases). The V and J ends lost 8 bases and 3 bases respectively, with 20 bases between them. The CDR3 sequence is 15 residues long. Germline assignment: CDR1 DFQATT and CDR2 SNEGSKA (reference sequence). This CDR3 reads CSTRLGTRLYNEQFF. As DNA, the CDR3 is TGCAGTACACGACTCGGGACAAGGCTCTACAATGAGCAGTTCTTC.

The chain joins TRBV20-1 to TRBJ2-4, with TRBD1 matching 8 bases. Losses at the gene ends were 4 bases for V and 3 bases for J; bases not matched to a gene: 14. There are 17 residues in the CDR3. The germline gives CDR1 DFQATT, CDR2 SNEGSKA (reference sequence). For the CDR3, the DNA is TGCAGTGCTATAAATTTACCGGGACAGGAGGGCAAAAACATTCAGTACTTC. Residues: CSAINLPGQEGKNIQYF.

This rearrangement joins TRBV15 to TRBJ2-5; D not certain. This CDR3 region has 14 residues. The germline CDR1 and CDR2 sequences are LNHNV and YYDKDF (reference sequence). The V gene lost 1 base and the J gene lost 5 bases, with 11 bases spanning the gap. The CDR3 region has the DNA TGTGCCACCAGCAGAGGTGGGCGCGCGGAGACCCAGTACTTC. It yields the protein CATSRGGRAETQYF.

The chain joins TRBV27 to TRBJ1-1; the D is unclear. The CDR3 sequence is 15 residues long. Trimming took off 5 bases at V and 1 base at J, with 14 bases between the two ends. Germline V CDR1 and CDR2: MNHEY, SMNVEV (reference sequence). The chain's CDR3 is CASSIFLDPNTEAFF. For the CDR3, the DNA is TGTGCCAGCAGTATTTTCTTGGACCCGAACACTGAAGCTTTCTTT.

The chain is built from TRBV7-3 and TRBJ2-1; perhaps TRBD1 as D (5 bases). The CDR3 is 13 residues long. The germline V and J ends were trimmed by 8 bases and 7 bases, with 15 bases remaining between them. Germline V gives CDR1 SGHTA, CDR2 FQGTGA. The CDR3 DNA reads as TGTGCCAGCGGGAAAGACAGAATGAATGAGCAGTTCTTC. Translating gives CASGKDRMNEQFF.

The chain uses TRBV19 and TRBJ1-1, with D hard to call. This CDR3 region has 12 residues. Per germline, CDR1 LNHDA and CDR2 SQIVND (reference sequence). Trimming took 6 bases from V and 1 from J, leaving 6 bases between them. CDR3 sequence reads: CASRKGNTEAFF. As DNA, the CDR3 is TGTGCCAGTAGAAAAGGGAACACTGAAGCTTTCTTT.